The 20 T cell receptor beta chains below were found in one sample sequenced in a study of T cell responses to AZD1222 COVID-19 vaccine. Method: immunoSEQ multiplex PCR; TCRdb's copy keeps in-frame clones and lacks some. The sample includes over 95,000 clones, approximately 90% of them seen just once. Sequenced here: peripheral blood, sampled on day 0 of AZD1222 vaccination. These receptors were collected from an adult in good health.

V is TRBV9 and J is TRBJ2-5; no reliable D call. Deletions cut 0 bases from V and 1 base from J, with 4 bases between. CDR1 SGDLS and CDR2 YYNGEE come from the germline V gene. The CDR3 consists of 13 residues. The CDR3 here is CASSVEVQETQYF. The DNA for the CDR3 is TGTGCCAGCAGCGTAGAGGTCCAAGAGACCCAGTACTTC.

Here the CDR3 reads CSVEKGDTEAFF. CDR3 in DNA: TGCAGCGTTGAAAAAGGTGACACTGAAGCTTTCTTT. The chain couples TRBV29-1 to TRBJ1-1, with D uncertain. The CDR3 has 12 residues. Germline values: CDR1 SQVTM, CDR2 ANQGSEA. V dropped 2 bases and J dropped 3 bases, with 7 bases sitting between them.

The genes are TRBV6-5 and TRBJ1-5, with 7 nucleotides matching TRBD1. CDR3 length: 14 residues. J lost 8 bases, V lost 7 bases, and 11 bases had no gene match. The germline V gene encodes CDR1 MNHEY and CDR2 SVGAGI. CDR3 loop: CASIFGYRGEPQHF. The CDR3 DNA sequence: TGTGCCAGCATATTCGGGTACAGGGGCGAGCCCCAGCATTTT.

The chain is built from TRBV24-1 and TRBJ2-5; 10 positions match TRBD2. V shed 2 bases and J 3 bases; nucleotides not matched to a gene: 8. The CDR3 is made up of 17 amino acids. CDR1 is KGHDR and CDR2 is SFDVKD in the germline V gene. The chain's CDR3 is CATSDYRDLAGEETQYF. The DNA for the CDR3 is TGTGCCACCAGTGATTATCGTGATCTAGCGGGGGAAGAGACCCAGTACTTC.

The rearrangement joins TRBV6-2 or TRBV6-3 to TRBJ2-3; 12 bases are shared with TRBD2. CDR3 length: 14 amino acids. The V segment lost 4 bases and the J segment 5 bases; nucleotides outside the gene matches: 1. Germline CDR1 reads MNHEY; CDR2 reads SVGEGT. This chain's CDR3 is CASSLTSGGDTQYF. Written as DNA, the CDR3 is TGTGCCAGCAGTTTGACTAGCGGGGGAGATACGCAGTATTTT.

In its sample, this clone was seen a few times. The chain uses TRBV9 and TRBJ1-6; TRBD1 might be the D (6 bases). Germline V lookup: CDR1 SGDLS, CDR2 YYNGEE. Trimming took off 0 bases at V and 7 bases at J, with 11 bases between the two ends. This CDR3 has 15 amino acids. The CDR3 loop is CASSVAGAINSPLHF. CDR3 DNA: TGTGCCAGCAGCGTAGCGGGGGCTATAAATTCACCCCTCCACTTT. The full variable domain, rest sourced from reference TRBV9 and TRBJ1-6, is DSGVTQTPKHLITATGQRVTLRCSPRSGDLSVYWYQQSLDQGLQFLIQYYNGEERAKGNILERFSAQQFPDLHSELNLSSLELGDSALYFCASSVAGAINSPLHFGNGTRLTVT.

J is TRBJ2-3 and V is TRBV10-2, with a weak D call TRBD2 (6 bases). V lost 4 bases, J lost 5 bases, and 22 bases lay in between. In germline, CDR1 is WSHSY, CDR2 SAAADI. The CDR3 is 17 amino acids. This chain's CDR3 is CASSGSGDSATVDTQYF. The CDR3 coding sequence is TGCGCCAGCAGTGGGTCCGGGGACTCCGCCACAGTAGATACGCAGTATTTT.

The genes are TRBV5-1 and TRBJ1-1; 10 nucleotides agree with TRBD1. The CDR3 runs to 14 residues. The junction had 3 bases not matched to a gene; V was cut back by 5 bases and J by 2 bases. Germline CDR1 and CDR2: SGHRS and YFSETQ. In DNA form, the CDR3 reads TGCGCCAGCAGAGAGACAGGGGGCAACACTGAAGCTTTCTTT. This codes for CASRETGGNTEAFF.

This clone came up once. The chain joins TRBV6-5 to TRBJ2-6, with unresolved D. This CDR3 contains 16 residues. V lost 1 base, J lost 0 bases, and 7 bases lay in between. Germline V gene sequence: CDR1 MNHEY, CDR2 SVGAGI. The CDR3 sequence: CASSYLASSGANVLTF. The CDR3 DNA reads as TGTGCCAGCAGTTACTTAGCCTCCTCTGGGGCCAACGTCCTGACTTTC.

The CDR3 loop reads CASSLVGRHEQYF. CDR3 nucleotide sequence: TGTGCCAGCAGCTTAGTGGGGCGGCACGAGCAGTACTTC. This chain connects TRBV7-8 to TRBJ2-7, with D possibly being TRBD1 (5 bases). V lost 1 base, J lost 5 bases, and 9 bases lay in between. CDR1 is SGHVS, CDR2 FQNEAQ, per germline. The CDR3 spans 13 residues.

This chain joins TRBV30 and TRBJ2-7, with 12 bases identical to TRBD2. The CDR3 consists of 15 residues. Germline lookup yields CDR1 GTSNPN and CDR2 SVGIG (reference sequence). V trimming: 3 bases; J trimming: 6 bases; junction bases outside the gene matches: 9. The DNA of the CDR3 is TGTGCCTGGAGCACCAAAATGACTAGCGGGAGCGAGCAGTACGTC. It is translated as CAWSTKMTSGSEQYV.

The chain links TRBV9 to TRBJ1-1; D possibly corresponds to TRBD1 (5 bases). CDR1 is SGDLS, CDR2 YYNGEE, per germline. This CDR3 contains 15 residues. With 0 bases removed from V and 1 base from J, the gap between germline ends came to 10 bases. The CDR3 DNA reads as TGTGCCAGCAGCGTAGCGGTGCAGGGGAACACTGAAGCTTTCTTT. Its translation is CASSVAVQGNTEAFF. Using reference TRBV9 and TRBJ1-1 for the parts outside the CDR3, the full variable domain is DSGVTQTPKHLITATGQRVTLRCSPRSGDLSVYWYQQSLDQGLQFLIQYYNGEERAKGNILERFSAQQFPDLHSELNLSSLELGDSALYFCASSVAVQGNTEAFFGQGTRLTVV.

The genes are TRBV20-1 and TRBJ1-2; 7 positions agree with TRBD1. The CDR3 sequence is 13 residues long. V gave up 3 bases and J gave up 8 bases; unmatched junction bases: 9. Germline CDR1 is DFQATT and CDR2 is SNEGSKA (reference sequence). The CDR3 DNA reads TGCAGTGCTAGTCGCCTCATCAGGGGGGGCTACACCTTC. This gives the protein CSASRLIRGGYTF.

The chain employs TRBV12-3 or TRBV12-4 and TRBJ2-7; D gene uncertain. V gave up 7 bases and J gave up 7 bases, with 14 bases separating them. The CDR3 is made up of 12 amino acids. CDR3 region: CASITVTWEQYF. Written as DNA, the CDR3 is TGTGCCAGCATTACCGTTACGTGGGAGCAGTACTTC.

V gene TRBV20-1 combines with J gene TRBJ2-2; 10 nucleotides agree with TRBD2. V shed 3 bases and J 1 base; nucleotides not matched to a gene: 2. CDR1 and CDR2 from the germline V gene are DFQATT and SNEGSKA (reference sequence). This CDR3 is 15 amino acids long. CDR3 region: CSASRLAGNTGELFF. In DNA, the CDR3 is TGCAGTGCTAGTAGACTAGCGGGGAACACCGGGGAGCTGTTTTTT.

V and J are TRBV30 and TRBJ1-2, with 8 bases that match TRBD1. The CDR3 is 15 residues long. V lost 4 bases, J lost 0 bases, and 7 bases stayed unmatched. CDR1 and CDR2 (germline): GTSNPN, SVGIG (reference sequence). The CDR3 region is CAWTPLTGANYGYTF. In DNA, the CDR3 is TGTGCCTGGACCCCCCTGACAGGGGCTAACTATGGCTACACCTTC. Based on the CDR3 plus reference TRBV30 and TRBJ1-2, the full variable domain is SQTIHQWPATLVQPVGSPLSLECTVEGTSNPNLYWYRQAAGRGLQLLFYSVGIGQISSEVPQNLSASRPQDRQFILSSKKLLLSDSGFYLCAWTPLTGANYGYTFGSGTRLTVV.

This clone occurred once. This chain joins TRBV28 and TRBJ2-7; possible D gene TRBD1, 5 bases. V gave up 4 bases and J gave up 3 bases, with 13 bases separating them. The CDR3 loop spans 14 amino acids. Germline CDR1 and CDR2: MDHEN and SYDVKM. CDR3 sequence (DNA): TGTGCCAGCAGTTCCCCGGGCCAGGGCTACGAGCAGTACTTC. Protein: CASSSPGQGYEQYF.

This rearrangement joins TRBV19 to TRBJ1-5; no clear D. Germline V CDR1 and CDR2: LNHDA, SQIVND (reference sequence). This CDR3 is 16 amino acids long. The V gene lost 7 bases and the J gene lost 2 bases, with 18 bases spanning the gap. The CDR3, as DNA: TGTGCCAGTAAAGGTAGGGAACCAAGCGGCAATCAGCCCCAGCATTTT. The encoded protein is CASKGREPSGNQPQHF.

This chain uses TRBV19 with TRBJ2-3; D gene ambiguous. The V and J ends lost 4 bases and 0 bases respectively, with 14 bases between them. The CDR3 has 16 amino acids. Germline V gives CDR1 LNHDA, CDR2 SQIVND (reference sequence). The CDR3 DNA follows: TGTGCCAGTAGTACCTATAGCAGAACTAGCACAGATACGCAGTATTTT. Translating it yields CASSTYSRTSTDTQYF.

V and J are TRBV24-1 and TRBJ1-5; D is ambiguous. The CDR3 is 12 residues long. CDR1 and CDR2 from the germline V gene are KGHDR and SFDVKD. The V end lost 10 bases, the J end lost 10 bases, and 16 bases lay between the germline ends. The CDR3 region is CATSGQAGPQHF. The CDR3 DNA is TGTGCCACGTCGGGTCAGGCGGGACCCCAGCATTTT.